These T cell receptor beta chains were read from a single sample in a study of cytomegalovirus exposure and HLA in healthy donors. TCRdb's table, derived via immunoSEQ multiplex PCR, lists solely in-frame clones and lacks some. This table has about 120,000 clones, 80% to 90% appearing once. The sequenced sample consisted of PBMCs. These TCRs come from a man between 18 and 29 years old in good health and CMV-seropositive. CDR3s include the opening cysteine and the closing phenylalanine or tryptophan. A D gene is named only where the DNA matches it firmly. Clone size is given for some rows only: seen once, a few or many times, or a class if the clone is expanded.

>-|TRBJ2-4|TRBD1|TRBV10-3
TGTGCCATCAGTGAGTCGACAGGGAGAGGAGAAGGAAGAGACATTCAGTACTTC
CAISESTGRGEGRDIQYF
>-|TRBJ1-6|-|TRBV4-3
TGCGCCAGCAGCCGAAAGTACAGAGAAAATTCACCCCTCCACTTT
CASSRKYRENSPLHF
>-|TRBJ1-1|TRBD1|TRBV5-6
TGTGCCAGCAGCTTTCCCGGGGCAGGGGGCAGGGACACTGAAGCTTTCTTT
CASSFPGAGGRDTEAFF
>-|TRBJ1-3|-|TRBV7-6
TGTGCCAGCCCTCCCGCGGCCCCCTCTGGAAACACCATATATTTT
CASPPAAPSGNTIYF
>-|TRBJ2-2|TRBD2|TRBV13
TGTGCCAGCAGCTCTCCCTTAGCGGGGGCGAACACCGGGGAGCTGTTTTTT
CASSSPLAGANTGELFF
>-|TRBJ1-2|-|TRBV5-1
TGCGCCAGCAGCTTGGACAGGATCTATGGCTACACCTTC
CASSLDRIYGYTF
>-|TRBJ2-1|TRBD1|TRBV27
TGTGCCAGCAGCGCCGGGACAGGGCCTCATGAGCAGTTCTTC
CASSAGTGPHEQFF
>many|TRBJ1-4|-|TRBV5-6
TGTGCCAGCAGCCAGCGACCGGACAGCTCAAATGAAAAACTGTTTTTT
CASSQRPDSSNEKLFF
>-|TRBJ1-1|-|TRBV2
TGTGCCAGCAGTAACGCGGGTAGCGGATCTCTGGAAGCTTTCTTT
CASSNAGSGSLEAFF
>-|TRBJ2-2|TRBD1|TRBV27
TGTGCCAACACCGGGACAGACGATTCGTCCGGGGAGCTGTTTTTT
CANTGTDDSSGELFF
>once|TRBJ1-3|-|TRBV4-3
TGCGCCAGCAGCCAAGATCTAAGCGTCTCTGGAAACACCATATATTTT
CASSQDLSVSGNTIYF
>-|TRBJ1-1|-|TRBV6-6
TGTGCCAGCAGTTATCCGGGGAACACTGAAGCTTTCTTT
CASSYPGNTEAFF
>-|TRBJ2-7|TRBD2|TRBV2
TGTGCCAGCAGTGAAAGTCTAGCGGATACCTACGAGCAGTACTTC
CASSESLADTYEQYF
>-|TRBJ2-5|TRBD2|TRBV7-9
TGTGCCAGCAGCTCAGGGACTAGCGGGGGGTCCCTCCAAGAGACCCAGTACTTC
CASSSGTSGGSLQETQYF
>-|TRBJ2-1|-|TRBV29-1
TGCAGCTCTCGCCGACAGACAAACAATGAGCAGTTCTTC
CSSRRQTNNEQFF
>-|TRBJ1-1|TRBD1|TRBV29-1
TGCAGCGTTGAAAGACGGTATGGACAGGGATACGTTGAGACTGAAGCTTTCTTT
CSVERRYGQGYVETEAFF
>-|TRBJ1-2|-|TRBV2
TGTGCCAGCAGCCCCAGGATAAGTGACATACGCTATGGCTACACCTTC
CASSPRISDIRYGYTF
>-|TRBJ2-1|-|TRBV4-2
TGTGCCAGCTCCCTCCGTGGCGGGGCGTCCGGATGGGATGAGCAGTTCTTC
CASSLRGGASGWDEQFF
>-|TRBJ2-5|-|TRBV7-9
TGTGCCAGTGCATTAGCGAGCCACCAAGAGACCCAGTACTTC
CASALASHQETQYF
>-|TRBJ2-5|-|TRBV2
TGTGCCAGCAGTGGGGCCCCTCGGACCCAGTACTTC
CASSGAPRTQYF
>few|TRBJ1-2|TRBD1|TRBV27
TGTGCCAGCAGTTCGACAGGGATCGACGGCTACACCTTC
CASSSTGIDGYTF
>-|TRBJ2-7|-|TRBV14
TGTGCCAGCAGCCAAGTCCGGGGGTACGAGCAGTACTTC
CASSQVRGYEQYF
>once|TRBJ2-7|TRBD2|TRBV6-5
TGTGCCACGCGTAGGACTAGCGGTACCTACGAGCAGTACTTC
CATRRTSGTYEQYF
>-|TRBJ2-3|-|TRBV5-6
TGTGCCAGCAGCTTAGGCGGAACGAGGGGCACAGATACGCAGTATTTT
CASSLGGTRGTDTQYF
>-|TRBJ2-1|TRBD2|TRBV6-4
TGTGCCAGCAGTGAAGCTAGCGGGGGGTACAATGAGCAGTTCTTC
CASSEASGGYNEQFF
>-|TRBJ1-4|-|TRBV5-1
TGCGCCAGCAGGTCCGGGGGGCAGGAAAAACTGTTTTTT
CASRSGGQEKLFF
>-|TRBJ2-2|-|TRBV27
TGTGCCAGCAGCCCTCGGGGTAACGGCGGCGCCGGGGAGCTGTTTTTT
CASSPRGNGGAGELFF
>-|TRBJ1-5|-|TRBV6-5
TGTGCCAGCAGGGCAGGGCACAGCAATCAGCCCCAGCATTTT
CASRAGHSNQPQHF
>-|TRBJ1-2|-|TRBV27
TGTGCCAGCAGTATACAGGGAGGGAACTATGGCTACACCTTC
CASSIQGGNYGYTF
>-|TRBJ2-7|-|TRBV6-1
TGTGCCAGCAGTGAACATTCTATTAGGGGAATGGGGCTCTACGAGCAGTACTTC
CASSEHSIRGMGLYEQYF
>-|TRBJ1-2|-|TRBV14
TGTGCCAGCAGCCAAGTTGGACGGGGCTATGGCTACACCTTC
CASSQVGRGYGYTF
>-|TRBJ2-1|TRBD2|TRBV4-2
TGTGCCAGCAGCCAAGGGGCCCACAAGCGGGGACGGGACGGGAATGAGCAGTTCTTC
CASSQGAHKRGRDGNEQFF
>-|TRBJ1-2|-|TRBV30
TGTGCCTGGAACGAGGGCAGGGGAAGTCCAAACTATGGCTACACCTTC
CAWNEGRGSPNYGYTF
>-|TRBJ2-3|TRBD1|TRBV6-1
TGTGCCAGCAGTGCCCCTACAGGGGGTTTCTTCACAGATACGCAGTATTTT
CASSAPTGGFFTDTQYF
>-|TRBJ1-1|-|TRBV2
TGTGCCAGCAGGAGTGCGGAGGGGTTTAACGCTGAAGCTTTCTTT
CASRSAEGFNAEAFF
>-|TRBJ2-7|TRBD2|TRBV27
TGTGCCAGCAGTTTATGGGAGGGAGCACCCTACGAGCAGTACTTC
CASSLWEGAPYEQYF
>-|TRBJ1-1|-|TRBV5-1
TGCGCCAGCAGCCTTGGCCCGATGAACACTGAAGCTTTCTTT
CASSLGPMNTEAFF
>-|TRBJ1-5|-|TRBV6-1
TGTGCCAGCAGTGTCAGGGCTCAGCCCCAGCATTTT
CASSVRAQPQHF
>-|TRBJ2-4|-|TRBV2
TGTGCCAGCAGTGTTCGGGGGAGCATTCAGTACTTC
CASSVRGSIQYF
>-|TRBJ1-2|TRBD1|TRBV5-3
TGTGCCAGACGGGACAGCTATGGCTACACCTTC
CARRDSYGYTF
>-|TRBJ2-6|-|TRBV10-1
TGCGCCAGCAGTGGTGGCAGGCTTATCTCTGGGGCCAACGTCCTGACTTTC
CASSGGRLISGANVLTF
>-|TRBJ2-7|TRBD1|TRBV5-1
TGCGCCAGCAGCCGGGACAGGACCAGGGGCGAGCAGTACTTC
CASSRDRTRGEQYF
>once|TRBJ1-4|-|TRBV28
TGTGCCAGCAGCATAACGGTACGAACTAATGAAAAACTGTTTTTT
CASSITVRTNEKLFF
>-|TRBJ2-7|-|TRBV25-1
TGTGCCAGCACATCGGCAGGGACCTACGAGCAGTACTTC
CASTSAGTYEQYF
>once|TRBJ2-1|-|TRBV10-3
TGTGCCATCAGTGAAGACAGACACAATGAGCAGTTCTTC
CAISEDRHNEQFF
>-|TRBJ2-2|-|TRBV28
TGTGCCAGCAGTTTATGGCCAGGACAGTCGGACACCGGGGAGCTGTTTTTT
CASSLWPGQSDTGELFF
>-|TRBJ1-2|-|TRBV29-1
TGCAGCGTTGTTCTCTACCCGTTCGGCTACACCTTC
CSVVLYPFGYTF
>-|TRBJ2-7|TRBD1|TRBV7-9
TGTGCCAGCAGCCGCCCCTCCACAGGGGTCGAGCAGTACTTC
CASSRPSTGVEQYF
>-|TRBJ2-3|TRBD2|TRBV28
TGTGCCAGCAGTTTAGCGGGGGGGCAAACAGATACGCAGTATTTT
CASSLAGGQTDTQYF
>-|TRBJ2-1|-|TRBV4-1
TGCGCCAGCAGCCAAGTTACAGTTGGAAACAATGAGCAGTTCTTC
CASSQVTVGNNEQFF
>-|TRBJ2-3|-|TRBV27
TGTGCCAGCAACTTTCGGGGACTGGCAGATACGCAGTATTTT
CASNFRGLADTQYF
>-|TRBJ1-5|TRBD1|TRBV28
TGTGCCAGCAGTCACCGGGACAGGGGTAGCAAGCCCCAGCATTTT
CASSHRDRGSKPQHF
>-|TRBJ1-2|TRBD1|TRBV27
TGTGCCAGCAGCCCAGACAGGGTACGTGGCTACACCTTC
CASSPDRVRGYTF
>-|TRBJ2-7|TRBD2|TRBV10-2
TGCGCCAGCAGAGAACTAGCGGGGGGTTACGAGCAGTACTTC
CASRELAGGYEQYF